The 26 T cell receptor beta chains below come from one sample, sequenced in a study of blood T cell repertoires in COVID-19. This table comes from immunoSEQ multiplex PCR, and its TCRdb copy is limited to in-frame clones, with some not included. This table has a few hundred thousand clones, 70% to 90% appearing once. Sequenced: peripheral blood. These receptors all stem from a human donor with COVID-19, enrolled during active disease. The donor label of this sample is uncertain.

V is TRBV5-1 and J is TRBJ2-3; D may be TRBD2 (6 bases). With 3 bases removed from V and 1 base from J, the gap between germline ends came to 15 bases. The CDR3 is made up of 16 amino acids. Looked up from germline, CDR1 is SGHRS and CDR2 is YFSETQ. CDR3 in amino acids: CASSSGTSAGTDTQYF. In DNA form, the CDR3 reads TGCGCCAGCAGCTCGGGGACTTCGGCGGGCACAGATACGCAGTATTTT.

V usage is TRBV4-1 and J usage is TRBJ1-2, with 8 bases that match TRBD1. This CDR3 has 15 amino acids. The V gene's germline CDR1 is MGHRA and CDR2 YSYEKL. V trimming: 3 bases; J trimming: 0 bases; junction bases outside the gene matches: 3. The CDR3 region is CASSQGGQANYGYTF. The DNA for the CDR3 is TGCGCCAGCAGCCAGGGGGGACAGGCTAACTATGGCTACACCTTC.

The chain carries TRBV5-4 and TRBJ1-4; D is possibly TRBD1 (6 bases). V lost 0 bases and J lost 5, with 14 bases in between. The V gene's germline CDR1 is SGHNT and CDR2 YYREEE (reference sequence). The CDR3 sequence is 16 residues long. The CDR3 protein is CASSLDGGRSNEKLFF. For the CDR3, the DNA is TGTGCCAGCAGCTTGGACGGGGGGCGCTCCAATGAAAAACTGTTTTTT.

The J gene is TRBJ2-2, the V gene TRBV5-6; 8 bases line up with TRBD1. The CDR3 has 14 amino acids. CDR1 is SGHDT, CDR2 YYEEEE, per germline. J was trimmed by 8 bases and V by 4 bases; bases with no gene match: 7. CDR3 region: CASSPGTGIGELFF. The CDR3 nucleotides read TGTGCCAGCAGCCCCGGGACAGGTATAGGGGAGCTGTTTTTT.

The rearrangement joins TRBV2 to TRBJ2-6; D is uncertain. Germline CDR1 is SNHLY and CDR2 is FYNNEI. This CDR3 spans 15 amino acids. V was pared by 11 bases and J by 5 bases, with 19 bases between. The chain's CDR3 is CAGGEAGIWANVLTF. Written as DNA, the CDR3 is TGTGCCGGTGGCGAGGCCGGTATTTGGGCCAACGTCCTGACTTTC.

The chain joins TRBV4-1 to TRBJ1-2; perhaps TRBD1 as D (5 bases). The germline gives CDR1 MGHRA, CDR2 YSYEKL. The CDR3 length is 17 residues. The V end was cut by 3 bases, the J end by 3 bases, with 20 bases between. The CDR3 DNA reads TGCGCCAGCAGCCACCATGGGACTCCGGGGATGGACTATGGCTACACCTTC. Protein sequence: CASSHHGTPGMDYGYTF.

This clone was detected once. This rearrangement joins TRBV9 to TRBJ2-5; unclear D gene. Germline CDR1 SGDLS, CDR2 YYNGEE. The V end was cut by 0 bases, the J end by 5 bases, with 11 bases between. This CDR3 is 14 amino acids long. CDR3 DNA: TGTGCCAGCAGCGTAGGGCTAGGTTACGAGACCCAGTACTTC. Protein: CASSVGLGYETQYF.

The chain uses TRBV18 and TRBJ2-1; no definite D call. CDR3 length: 14 amino acids. Germline CDR1 KGHSH, CDR2 LQKENI. With 2 bases removed from V and 4 bases from J, the gap between germline ends came to 9 bases. CDR3 sequence: CASSPSTPYNEQFF. CDR3 nucleotides: TGTGCCAGCTCACCAAGTACACCGTACAATGAGCAGTTCTTC.

The chain joins TRBV5-1 to TRBJ1-1; 7 nucleotides line up with TRBD1. Germline CDR1 SGHRS, CDR2 YFSETQ. J was trimmed by 1 base and V by 4 bases; bases with no gene match: 7. This CDR3 is 15 amino acids long. CDR3 coding DNA: TGCGCCAGCAGCCCGGGGACAGTCGCGAACACTGAAGCTTTCTTT. Translating gives CASSPGTVANTEAFF.

The chain employs TRBV5-1 and TRBJ2-1, with TRBD2 matching 11 bases. V lost 4 bases and J lost 3; bases outside the gene matches: 3. CDR3 length: 15 amino acids. CDR1 is SGHRS, CDR2 YFSETQ, per germline. The CDR3 reads CASSPGTSGYNEQFF. The CDR3 DNA is TGCGCCAGCAGCCCCGGGACTAGCGGCTACAATGAGCAGTTCTTC.

The chain carries TRBV19 and TRBJ2-2, with 11 bases identical to TRBD2. The length of the CDR3 is 17 residues. CDR1 is LNHDA and CDR2 is SQIVND in the germline V gene (reference sequence). With 6 bases clipped from V and 4 bases from J, the junction kept 10 bases outside the gene matches. The CDR3 here is CASSQGLAEGATGELFF. CDR3 nucleotides: TGTGCCAGTAGCCAGGGACTAGCGGAGGGGGCCACCGGGGAGCTGTTTTTT.

The chain employs TRBV10-3 and TRBJ2-2; weak D call: TRBD2 (5 bases). V was trimmed by 3 bases and J by 5 bases, leaving 10 bases between them. CDR1 ENHRY and CDR2 SYGVKD come from the germline V gene. This CDR3 is 14 amino acids long. The CDR3 loop reads CAISDIPGTGELFF. The CDR3, as DNA: TGTGCCATCAGTGACATTCCGGGGACCGGGGAGCTGTTTTTT.

The chain has TRBV9 and TRBJ2-1; maybe TRBD2 (6 bases). The CDR3 consists of 17 residues. Trimming removed 0 bases at V and 2 bases at J, with 15 bases between. CDR1 is SGDLS and CDR2 is YYNGEE in the germline V gene. CDR3 region: CASSVDSPRGAYNEQFF. CDR3 nucleotides: TGTGCCAGCAGCGTAGACTCCCCTCGCGGGGCCTACAATGAGCAGTTCTTC.

The chain employs TRBV29-1 and TRBJ1-4; possible D gene TRBD1, 5 bases. The CDR3 is made up of 15 amino acids. Germline V gene sequence: CDR1 SQVTM, CDR2 ANQGSEA. Trimming removed 6 bases from V and 0 bases from J, with 14 bases in between. The CDR3 DNA follows: TGCAGCGTGGGGACTGCAGGAGCAACTAATGAAAAACTGTTTTTT. Amino acids: CSVGTAGATNEKLFF. The full variable domain, completed using reference TRBV29-1 and TRBJ1-4, is SAVISQKPSRDICQRGTSLTIQCQVDSQVTMMFWYRQQPGQSLTLIATANQGSEATYESGFVIDKFPISRPNLTFSTLTVSNMSPEDSSIYLCSVGTAGATNEKLFFGSGTQLSVL.

This clone came up once. The chain links TRBV29-1 to TRBJ1-2; weak D call: TRBD1 (6 bases). Between the trimmed V and J ends, which lost 5 bases and 3 bases, there was a span of 13 bases. The CDR3 loop spans 13 amino acids. CDR1 is SQVTM, CDR2 ANQGSEA, per germline. CDR3 nucleotides: TGCAGCGTTCACGAGACAGGAGACTATGGCTACACCTTC. This translates into CSVHETGDYGYTF. Using reference TRBV29-1 and TRBJ1-2 for the parts outside the CDR3, the full variable domain is SAVISQKPSRDICQRGTSLTIQCQVDSQVTMMFWYRQQPGQSLTLIATANQGSEATYESGFVIDKFPISRPNLTFSTLTVSNMSPEDSSIYLCSVHETGDYGYTFGSGTRLTVV.

CDR3 in DNA: TGCGCCAGCAGCTTTCAGGGGGCGGGCACTGAAGCTTTCTTT. This translates into CASSFQGAGTEAFF. The chain has TRBV5-1 and TRBJ1-1; TRBD1 aligns across 8 bases. The ends lost 2 bases at V and 4 bases at J; junction bases unmatched: 4. CDR3 size: 14 residues. In germline, CDR1 is SGHRS, CDR2 YFSETQ.

This clone was observed once. This rearrangement joins TRBV11-3 to TRBJ2-1; D call uncertain. The CDR3 has 12 amino acids. V shed 4 bases and J shed 3 bases, with 4 bases lying between them. CDR1 is SGHNT and CDR2 is YENEEA in the germline V gene. CDR3 amino acids: CASSSVYNEQFF. CDR3 sequence (DNA): TGTGCCAGCAGCTCCGTCTACAATGAGCAGTTCTTC.

This chain uses TRBV29-1 with TRBJ1-1; perhaps TRBD1 as D (5 bases). Germline V gene sequence: CDR1 SQVTM, CDR2 ANQGSEA. This CDR3 region has 12 residues. In nucleotides, the CDR3 is TGCAGTGTCGCGGGTGGGGGGACTGAAGCTTTCTTT. Encoded protein: CSVAGGGTEAFF.

The V gene is TRBV5-5, the J gene TRBJ2-1, with 10 bases lining up with TRBD1. Germline CDR1 is SGHKS and CDR2 is YYEKEE (reference sequence). This CDR3 has 15 residues. After removal of 3 bases from V and 5 bases from J, the junction contained 5 bases not matched to a gene. CDR3 amino acids: CASSSFGTGDNEQFF. In DNA form, the CDR3 reads TGTGCCAGCAGCTCCTTCGGGACAGGGGACAATGAGCAGTTCTTC.

The chain recombines TRBV28 with TRBJ1-2; 7 bases map to TRBD1. Unmatched junction bases numbered 9, after V lost 6 bases and J lost 5 bases. The CDR3 is made up of 14 amino acids. Per germline, CDR1 MDHEN and CDR2 SYDVKM. For the CDR3, the DNA is TGTGCCAGCAGCCGCCCTGGACAGGAATATGGCTACACCTTC. The encoded protein is CASSRPGQEYGYTF.

The rearrangement joins TRBV7-2 to TRBJ2-1; 12 bases line up with TRBD2. V lost 1 base, J lost 6 bases, and 4 bases stayed unmatched. The germline gives CDR1 SGHTA, CDR2 FQGNSA. This CDR3 comprises 16 residues. For the CDR3, the DNA is TGTGCCAGCAGCTTAGAGTCGACTAGCGGGAGCAATGAGCAGTTCTTC. This gives the protein CASSLESTSGSNEQFF.

The rearrangement uses TRBV6-2 or TRBV6-3 and TRBJ1-2, with TRBD1 as a possible D gene (5 bases). The CDR3 runs 14 residues. The V gene lost 1 base and the J gene lost 1 base, with 7 bases spanning the gap. Germline V gene sequence: CDR1 MNHEY, CDR2 SVGEGT. DNA for the CDR3: TGTGCCAGCAGTTACTTCGACAGTAACTATGGCTACACCTTC. It yields the protein CASSYFDSNYGYTF.

V is TRBV5-1 and J is TRBJ1-4; 9 positions match TRBD1. CDR3 size: 17 residues. The V gene end was trimmed by 0 bases and the J gene end by 3 bases; junction bases not matched to a gene: 6. Germline loops: CDR1 SGHRS, CDR2 YFSETQ. The CDR3: CASSLAGGTGPNEKLFF. The DNA for the CDR3 is TGCGCCAGCAGCTTGGCCGGGGGGACAGGGCCTAATGAAAAACTGTTTTTT.

The J gene is TRBJ2-5, the V gene TRBV5-6; 9 nucleotides line up with TRBD1. V was pared by 0 bases and J by 9 bases, with 9 bases of the junction left unmatched. In germline, CDR1 is SGHDT, CDR2 YYEEEE. The CDR3 totals 15 residues. In nucleotides, the CDR3 is TGTGCCAGCAGCTTGGCCCCGGGACAGGGTATGGCCCAGTACTTC. It translates to CASSLAPGQGMAQYF. The variable domain in full, completed from reference TRBV5-6 and TRBJ2-5, reads DAGVTQSPTHLIKTRGQQVTLRCSPKSGHDTVSWYQQALGQGPQFIFQYYEEEERQRGNFPDRFSGHQFPNYSSELNVNALLLGDSALYLCASSLAPGQGMAQYFGPGTRLLVL.

This clone was seen just once. The chain recombines TRBV3-1 (or the pseudogene TRBV3-2) with TRBJ2-3; 7 positions match TRBD2. The CDR3 consists of 12 residues. Germline assignment: CDR1 LGHDT and CDR2 YNNKEL (reference sequence). V was pared by 5 bases and J by 5 bases, with 1 base of the junction left unmatched. The CDR3 loop is CASSIAGDTQYF. Here the CDR3 DNA reads TGTGCCAGCAGCATAGCGGGAGATACGCAGTATTTT.

V and J are TRBV6-1 and TRBJ2-1; D is possibly TRBD2 (6 bases). Germline CDR1 reads MNHNS; CDR2 reads SASEGT. The CDR3 contains 13 residues. V was pared by 3 bases and J by 9 bases, with 12 bases between. The CDR3 nucleotides read TGTGCCAGCAGTGAGACTAGGTTGCCTGAGCAGTTCTTC. This translates into CASSETRLPEQFF.